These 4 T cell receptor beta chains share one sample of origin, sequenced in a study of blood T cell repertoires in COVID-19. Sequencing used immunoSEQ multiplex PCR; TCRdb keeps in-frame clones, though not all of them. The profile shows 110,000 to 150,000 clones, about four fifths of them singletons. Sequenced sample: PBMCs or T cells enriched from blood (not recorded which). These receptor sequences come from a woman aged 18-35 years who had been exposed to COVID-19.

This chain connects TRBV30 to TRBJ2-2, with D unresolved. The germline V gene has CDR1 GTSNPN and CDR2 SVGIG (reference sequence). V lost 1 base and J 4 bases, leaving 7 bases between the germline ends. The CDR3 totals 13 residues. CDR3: CAWSDGPTGELFF. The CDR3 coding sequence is TGTGCCTGGAGTGACGGTCCCACCGGGGAGCTGTTTTTT.

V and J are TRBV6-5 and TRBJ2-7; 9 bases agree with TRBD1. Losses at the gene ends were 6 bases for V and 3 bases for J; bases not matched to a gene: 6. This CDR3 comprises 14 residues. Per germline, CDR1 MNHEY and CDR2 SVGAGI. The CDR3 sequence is CASSPGTGSYEQYF. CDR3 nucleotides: TGTGCCAGCAGCCCCGGGACAGGGAGCTACGAGCAGTACTTC.

CDR3 DNA: TGTGCCAGCAGCCAACTAAATGTCATTGAGACCCAGTACTTC. It yields the protein CASSQLNVIETQYF. This rearrangement joins TRBV3-1 (or the pseudogene TRBV3-2) to TRBJ2-5; D is ambiguous. The CDR3 sequence is 14 residues long. Between the trimmed V and J ends, which lost 2 bases and 5 bases, there was a span of 12 bases. Germline V CDR1 and CDR2: LGHDT, YNNKEL (reference sequence).

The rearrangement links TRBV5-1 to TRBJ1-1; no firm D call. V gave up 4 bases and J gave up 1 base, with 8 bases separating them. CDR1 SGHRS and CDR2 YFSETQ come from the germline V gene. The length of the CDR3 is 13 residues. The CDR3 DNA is TGCGCCAGCAGCCGGGAGGGGAACACTGAAGCTTTCTTT. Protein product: CASSREGNTEAFF.